This T cell receptor beta chain was recorded in a study of cytomegalovirus exposure and HLA in healthy donors. V lost 3 bases to trimming and J lost 4 bases; unmatched junction nucleotides: 8. CDR3 size: 15 residues. CDR1 is SGHVS, CDR2 FQNEAQ, per germline. 13 Jbeta primers and 60 Vbeta primers were used for the PCR. Here immunoSEQ multiplex PCR was the method, and the copy in TCRdb shows in-frame clones only, minus some. Of 95,000 to 100,000 clones listed, under 85% were seen once; the top ten hold 2% to 2.5%. There are a few counts of this clone. Its antigen is as yet unknown. Broader study findings: Among TCR beta chains of equal frequency, HLA-associated ones were more clonally expanded in a later analysis.

The chain carries TRBV7-8 and TRBJ2-5; TRBD1 agrees at 7 bases. The TCR was taken from a man between 35 and 55 years old in good health and CMV-seronegative. Sequenced: PBMCs. This CDR3 is CASSLGQTQGETQYF. CDR3 DNA sequence: TGTGCCAGCAGCTTGGGACAGACCCAGGGAGAGACCCAGTACTTC.